This T cell receptor beta chain was found in a study of blood T cell repertoires in COVID-19. The CDR3 is made up of 14 amino acids. V lost 4 bases and J lost 0, with 10 bases in between. CDR1 is SGHNT, CDR2 YYREEE, per germline (reference sequence). Original handling: It was from reference gene primer amplification that nucleated cell counts were estimated. Clones were read by immunoSEQ multiplex PCR, and TCRdb kept only the in-frame ones, dropping some. V and J calls and clone size are those listed in that table; D and trimming were worked out from the DNA. The table has around 260,000 clones, around 81% seen once; the top ten hold 15% to 18%. A single count supports this clone.

The chain joins TRBV5-4 to TRBJ1-2; tentatively, D is TRBD1 (6 bases). The sequencing input was peripheral blood. This TCR was sampled from a person between 65 and 79 years old with COVID-19, enrolled during active disease. The CDR3 region is CASSGAGANYGYTF. The DNA of the CDR3 is TGTGCCAGCAGCGGCGCAGGGGCTAACTATGGCTACACCTTC.